The 2 T cell receptor beta chains in this list originate from one sample, sequenced in a study of blood T cell repertoires in COVID-19. Assay: immunoSEQ multiplex PCR; the TCRdb copy retains only in-frame clones and omits some. The sample has about 260,000 clones; 83% are singletons. Sequenced material: peripheral blood. These receptors all come from a woman aged 45 to 65 who had recovered from COVID-19.

This clone was counted between two and nine times. This chain joins TRBV19 and TRBJ2-1; 8 nucleotides line up with TRBD2. The CDR3 extends over 16 amino acids. Germline V lookup: CDR1 LNHDA, CDR2 SQIVND (reference sequence). Unmatched junction bases numbered 10, after V lost 3 bases and J lost 6 bases. The CDR3 region has the DNA TGTGCCAGTAGTATTCCCGGGACTAGTTTTCGCAATGAGCAGTTCTTC. Encoded protein: CASSIPGTSFRNEQFF.

This clone has more than one count but fewer than ten. The chain is built from TRBV7-9 and TRBJ2-7; 9 positions agree with TRBD1. This CDR3 spans 15 amino acids. Looked up from germline, CDR1 is SEHNR and CDR2 is FQNEAQ (reference sequence). After removal of 4 bases from V and 0 bases from J, the junction contained 4 bases not matched to a gene. In DNA, the CDR3 is TGTGCCAGCAGCTCATCGACAGGGGGCTCCTACGAGCAGTACTTC. Translated: CASSSSTGGSYEQYF.